This entry lists 10 T cell receptor beta chains sequenced from one sample in a study of blood T cell repertoires in COVID-19. TCRdb's table, derived via immunoSEQ multiplex PCR, lists solely in-frame clones and lacks some. The sample consists of approximately 150,000 clones, approximately 80% of them appearing once. Sample: PBMCs or T cells enriched from blood (not recorded which). The receptor set was obtained from a woman in her 50s who had recovered from COVID-19.

This chain connects TRBV12-3 or TRBV12-4 to TRBJ1-2; possible D gene TRBD1, 5 bases. The CDR3 is 11 residues long. The V gene lost 8 bases and the J gene lost 8 bases, with 12 bases spanning the gap. CDR3 region: CASAESGGYTF. In DNA, the CDR3 is TGTGCCAGCGCCGAGTCAGGGGGCTACACCTTC.

The chain recombines TRBV7-9 with TRBJ2-7, with 10 bases lining up with TRBD1. Germline V gene lookup returns CDR1 SEHNR and CDR2 FQNEAQ (reference sequence). V lost 5 bases and J lost 7; bases outside the gene matches: 14. CDR3 size: 16 residues. CDR3 loop: CASSHSGQGVRGEQYF. The CDR3 DNA sequence: TGTGCCAGCAGCCACTCCGGACAGGGGGTCCGCGGGGAGCAGTACTTC.

The chain recombines TRBV7-9 with TRBJ2-3; 7 bases map to TRBD2. In germline, CDR1 is SEHNR, CDR2 FQNEAQ (reference sequence). V shed 1 base, J shed 4 bases, and the junction held 8 bases outside the gene matches. The CDR3 is made up of 16 amino acids. The CDR3 region is CASSLGAGGSADTQYF. CDR3 coding DNA: TGTGCCAGCAGCTTAGGAGCGGGCGGGAGTGCAGATACGCAGTATTTT.

The table lists this clone with a count of one. The chain recombines TRBV27 with TRBJ2-3; D might be TRBD2 (6 bases). In germline, CDR1 is MNHEY, CDR2 SMNVEV (reference sequence). The CDR3 runs to 13 residues. Trimming stripped 6 bases from V and 2 bases from J, with 9 bases between. This chain's CDR3 is CASRRRDTDTQYF. In DNA, the CDR3 is TGTGCCAGCAGGCGGCGGGACACAGATACGCAGTATTTT.

In this sample, this clone turned up once. The chain carries TRBV7-9 and TRBJ1-3; D is perhaps TRBD1 (6 bases). The CDR3 is 14 residues long. V was shortened by 5 bases and J by 2 bases, with 10 bases between the two germline ends. Germline CDR1 and CDR2: SEHNR and FQNEAQ (reference sequence). CDR3 sequence: CASSTGSTGNTIYF. The CDR3 nucleotides read TGTGCCAGCAGCACAGGGAGCACTGGAAACACCATATATTTT.

The chain recombines TRBV14 with TRBJ1-6, with no clear D. Germline V lookup: CDR1 SGHDN, CDR2 FVKESK. With 4 bases removed from V and 7 bases from J, the gap between germline ends came to 5 bases. The CDR3 loop spans 12 amino acids. CDR3 bases: TGTGCCAGCAGCCCCAGGAATTCACCCCTCCACTTT. Translating it yields CASSPRNSPLHF. Using reference TRBV14 and TRBJ1-6 for the parts outside the CDR3, the full variable domain is EAGVTQFPSHSVIEKGQTVTLRCDPISGHDNLYWYRRVMGKEIKFLLHFVKESKQDESGMPNNRFLAERTGGTYSTLKVQPAELEDSGVYFCASSPRNSPLHFGNGTRLTVT.

V gene TRBV12-3 or TRBV12-4 combines with J gene TRBJ2-2; D remains ambiguous. The V end was cut by 6 bases, the J end by 6 bases, with 11 bases between. The CDR3 consists of 13 residues. The CDR3: CASSLTTPGELFF. The DNA for the CDR3 is TGTGCCAGCAGCTTAACTACCCCCGGGGAGCTGTTTTTT.

The chain joins TRBV12-5 to TRBJ2-2; D not certain. CDR3 length equals 13 residues. CDR1 LGHNT and CDR2 FRNRAP come from the germline V gene. V gave up 0 bases and J gave up 4 bases, with 3 bases separating them. CDR3 DNA sequence: TGTGCTAGTGGTTTGGTCAGCACCGGGGAGCTGTTTTTT. As protein: CASGLVSTGELFF.

The rearrangement joins TRBV6-5 to TRBJ1-5, with D tentatively TRBD1 (6 bases). V lost 7 bases and J lost 8, with 21 bases in between. Germline CDR1 MNHEY, CDR2 SVGAGI. The CDR3 totals 15 residues. The CDR3 region is CASKIGGAEEKPQHF. The CDR3 DNA sequence: TGTGCCAGCAAAATAGGGGGGGCGGAGGAAAAGCCCCAGCATTTT.

The chain has TRBV3-1 (or the pseudogene TRBV3-2) and TRBJ1-4; D uncertain. Deletions cut 0 bases from V and 4 bases from J, with 6 bases between. Germline CDR1 reads LGHDT; CDR2 reads YNNKEL (reference sequence). This CDR3 is 14 amino acids long. The CDR3 DNA is TGTGCCAGCAGCCAAGACAGTTATAATGAAAAACTGTTTTTT. Its protein product is CASSQDSYNEKLFF.